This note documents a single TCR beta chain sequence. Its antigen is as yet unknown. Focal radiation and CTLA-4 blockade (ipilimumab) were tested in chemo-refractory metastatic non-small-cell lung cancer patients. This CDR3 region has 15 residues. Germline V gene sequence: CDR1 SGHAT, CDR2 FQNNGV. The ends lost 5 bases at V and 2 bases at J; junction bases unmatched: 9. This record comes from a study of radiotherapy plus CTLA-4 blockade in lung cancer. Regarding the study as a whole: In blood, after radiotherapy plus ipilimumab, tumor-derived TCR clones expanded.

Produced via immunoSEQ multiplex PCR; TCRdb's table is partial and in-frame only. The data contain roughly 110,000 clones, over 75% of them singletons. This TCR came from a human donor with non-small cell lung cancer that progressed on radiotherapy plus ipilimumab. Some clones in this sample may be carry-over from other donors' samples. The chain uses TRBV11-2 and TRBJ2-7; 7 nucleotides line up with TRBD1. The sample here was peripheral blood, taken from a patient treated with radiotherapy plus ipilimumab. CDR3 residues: CASSHVYRGPYEQYF. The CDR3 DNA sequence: TGTGCCAGCAGCCACGTATACAGGGGTCCCTACGAGCAGTACTTC.